This T cell receptor (beta chain) derives from a study of T cells in Graves' hyperthyroidism and ophthalmopathy. Study-level information: Peripheral blood was taken when the disease was first diagnosed, before any treatment began.

The CDR3 runs 17 residues. Trimming shortened V by 2 bases and J by 2 bases, and 18 bases separated the two germline ends. Germline assignment: CDR1 MGHRA and CDR2 YSYEKL. Patients were excluded because of uncontrolled infection, other autoimmune disease, pregnancy or lactation. This clonotype occurred many times. It was RNA transcripts that yielded the amplified TCR beta CDR3 regions. With the HTBI primer set, the TCR CDR3 went through a first round of RT-PCR. TCRdb reprocessed the multiplex PCR reads with MiXCR, giving one entry per CDR3 protein. In the table there are more than 350,000 distinct CDR3 sequences, roughly 17% of which are singletons.

This TCR was sampled from a woman in her 30s with Graves' hyperthyroidism that later progressed to Graves' ophthalmopathy. Sequencing was carried out using blood. This chain uses TRBV4-1 with TRBJ1-1; no clear D. The CDR3 DNA sequence: TGCGCCAGCAGCCAAATTTCCGGGAGGCCTTCCAACACTGAAGCTTTCTTT. This translates into CASSQISGRPSNTEAFF.